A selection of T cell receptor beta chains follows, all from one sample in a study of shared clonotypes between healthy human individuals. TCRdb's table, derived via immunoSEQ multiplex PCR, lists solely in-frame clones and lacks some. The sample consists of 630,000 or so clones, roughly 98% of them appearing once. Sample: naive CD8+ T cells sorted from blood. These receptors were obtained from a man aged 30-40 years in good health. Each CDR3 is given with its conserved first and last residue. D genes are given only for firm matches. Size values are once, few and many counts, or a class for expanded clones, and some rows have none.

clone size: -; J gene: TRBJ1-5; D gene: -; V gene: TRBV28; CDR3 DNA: TGTGCCAGCAGTTTATTTTCCGGGAATAGCAATCAGCCCCAGCATTTT; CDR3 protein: CASSLFSGNSNQPQHF
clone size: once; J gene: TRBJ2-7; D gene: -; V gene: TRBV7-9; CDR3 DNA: TGTGCCAGCAGCGGGGTTGCAGGGACCTCCTACGAGCAGTACTTC; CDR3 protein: CASSGVAGTSYEQYF
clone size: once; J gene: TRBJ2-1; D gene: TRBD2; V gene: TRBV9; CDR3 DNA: TGTGCCAGCAGCGTCTTAGCGGGAGTCATCAATGAGCAGTTCTTC; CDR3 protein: CASSVLAGVINEQFF
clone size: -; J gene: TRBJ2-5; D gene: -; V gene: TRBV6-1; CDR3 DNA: TGTGCCAGCAGTGAATGGGTATCGGGGGTCGGCGAGACCCAGTACTTC; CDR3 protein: CASSEWVSGVGETQYF
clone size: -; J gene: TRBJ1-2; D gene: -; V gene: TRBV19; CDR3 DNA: TGTGCCAGTAGTGTCGACCGTTCAACCCAAAGGGGCTACACCTTC; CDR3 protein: CASSVDRSTQRGYTF
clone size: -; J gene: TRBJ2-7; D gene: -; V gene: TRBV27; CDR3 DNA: TGTGCCAGCAGTTGGGCCGGTAGCTCCTACGAGCAGTACTTC; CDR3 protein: CASSWAGSSYEQYF
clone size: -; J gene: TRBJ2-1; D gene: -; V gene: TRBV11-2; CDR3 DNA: TGTGCCAGCAGCTTAGGGTCGCTTTGGGGACGCTCTTCCTACAATGAGCAGTTCTTC; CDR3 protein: CASSLGSLWGRSSYNEQFF
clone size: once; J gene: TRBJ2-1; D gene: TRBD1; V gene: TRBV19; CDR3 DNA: TGTGCCAGTAGTATGGGACCGGGACAGGGGTATAATGAGCAGTTCTTC; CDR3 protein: CASSMGPGQGYNEQFF
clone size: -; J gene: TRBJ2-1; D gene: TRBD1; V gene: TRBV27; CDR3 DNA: TGTGCCAGCAGTTTTAGGACAGGAACCTACAATGAGCAGTTCTTC; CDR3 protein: CASSFRTGTYNEQFF
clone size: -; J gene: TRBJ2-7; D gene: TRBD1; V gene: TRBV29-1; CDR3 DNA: TGCAGCGTTGAAGGGAGAGGACAGGGGAACGAGCAGTACTTC; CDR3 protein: CSVEGRGQGNEQYF
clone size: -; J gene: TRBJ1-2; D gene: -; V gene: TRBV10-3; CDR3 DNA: TGTGCCATCAGCGATATAGGGGCGAACTATGGCTACACCTTC; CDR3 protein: CAISDIGANYGYTF
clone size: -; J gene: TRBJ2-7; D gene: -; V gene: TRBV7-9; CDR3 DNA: TGTGCCAGCTCGTGGGGGCGGGATTACGAGCAGTACTTC; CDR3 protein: CASSWGRDYEQYF
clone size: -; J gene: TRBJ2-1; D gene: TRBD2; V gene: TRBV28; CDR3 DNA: TGTGCCAGCAGTGGTCCGGGACTAGACTACAATGAGCAGTTCTTC; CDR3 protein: CASSGPGLDYNEQFF
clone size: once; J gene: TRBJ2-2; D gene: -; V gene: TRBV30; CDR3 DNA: TGTGCCTGGAGACAGGGTTCCGGGGAGCTGTTTTTT; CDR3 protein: CAWRQGSGELFF
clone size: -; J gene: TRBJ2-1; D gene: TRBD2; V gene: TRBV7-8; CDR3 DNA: TGTGCCAGCAGCCCTAGCGGGAGACGCTACAATGAGCAGTTCTTC; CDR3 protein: CASSPSGRRYNEQFF
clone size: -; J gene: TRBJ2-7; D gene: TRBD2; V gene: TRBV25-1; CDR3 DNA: TGTGCCAGCAGTTCCGGCGGGGGGTCCTACGAGCAGTACTTC; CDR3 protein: CASSSGGGSYEQYF
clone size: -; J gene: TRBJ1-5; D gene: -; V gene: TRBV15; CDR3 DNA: TGTGCCACCAGCAGAATCAATCAGCCCCAGCATTTT; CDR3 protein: CATSRINQPQHF
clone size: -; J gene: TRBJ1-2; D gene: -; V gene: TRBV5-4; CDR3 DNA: TGTGCCAGCAGCCCGGGAGGGTATGGCTACACCTTC; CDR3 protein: CASSPGGYGYTF
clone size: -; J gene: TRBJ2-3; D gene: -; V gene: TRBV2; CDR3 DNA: TGTGCCAGCAGTGAAGCAGGAAGCACAGATACGCAGTATTTT; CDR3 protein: CASSEAGSTDTQYF
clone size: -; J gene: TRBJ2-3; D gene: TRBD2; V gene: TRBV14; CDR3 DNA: TGTGCCAGCAGCCCCTTAGGCGGGAGCGCAGATACGCAGTATTTT; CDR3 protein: CASSPLGGSADTQYF
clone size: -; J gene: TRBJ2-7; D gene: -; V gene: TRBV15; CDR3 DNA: TGTGCCACCAGCAGGATTCGGGAGAATCCCTACGAGCAGTACTTC; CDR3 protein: CATSRIRENPYEQYF
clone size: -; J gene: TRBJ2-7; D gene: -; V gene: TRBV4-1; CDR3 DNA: TGCGCCAGCAGCCAAGTAAGGGCAGGGAAGTACGAGCAGTACTTC; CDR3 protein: CASSQVRAGKYEQYF
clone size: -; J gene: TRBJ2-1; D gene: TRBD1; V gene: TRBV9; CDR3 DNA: TGTGCCAGCAGCGTAGCTGGGACAGCCTCCTACAATGAGCAGTTCTTC; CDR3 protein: CASSVAGTASYNEQFF
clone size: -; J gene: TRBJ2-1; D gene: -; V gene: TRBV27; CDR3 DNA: TGTGCCAGCAGCGCGTGGGGGAGCGTCGATAATGAGCAGTTCTTC; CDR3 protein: CASSAWGSVDNEQFF
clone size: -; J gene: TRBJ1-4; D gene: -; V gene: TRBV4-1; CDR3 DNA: TGCGCCAGCAGCCAAGCAACTAATGAAAAACTGTTTTTT; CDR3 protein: CASSQATNEKLFF
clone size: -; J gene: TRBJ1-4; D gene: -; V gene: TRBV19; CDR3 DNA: TGTGCCAGTAGTCCAGAAGATATAGACTACACAAGTCTTTCTAATGAAAAACTGTTTTTT; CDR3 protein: CASSPEDIDYTSLSNEKLFF
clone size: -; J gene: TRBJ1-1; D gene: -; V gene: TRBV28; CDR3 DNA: TGTGCCAGCAGTTACAGTGTAATGAACACTGAAGCTTTCTTT; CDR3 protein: CASSYSVMNTEAFF
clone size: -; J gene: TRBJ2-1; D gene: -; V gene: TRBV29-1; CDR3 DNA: TGCAGCGTTGGAGGAACCCTAAACGTGAACAATGAGCAGTTCTTC; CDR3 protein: CSVGGTLNVNNEQFF
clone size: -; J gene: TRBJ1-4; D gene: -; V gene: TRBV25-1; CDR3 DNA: TGTGCCAGCAGTTGGGGGAGCGAAAAACTGTTTTTT; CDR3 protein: CASSWGSEKLFF
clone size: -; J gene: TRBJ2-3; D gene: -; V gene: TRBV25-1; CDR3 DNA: TGTGCCAGCAGAACGATACTGGGGACAGATACGCAGTATTTT; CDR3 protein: CASRTILGTDTQYF
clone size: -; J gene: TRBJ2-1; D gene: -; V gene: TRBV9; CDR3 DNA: TGTGCCAGCAGGGGATCTCTTTACAATGAGCAGTTCTTC; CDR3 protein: CASRGSLYNEQFF
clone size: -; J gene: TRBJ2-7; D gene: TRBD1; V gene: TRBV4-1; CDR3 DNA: TGCGCCAGCAGCCAAGGACAGGGGGCGTCCGAGCAGTACTTC; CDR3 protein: CASSQGQGASEQYF
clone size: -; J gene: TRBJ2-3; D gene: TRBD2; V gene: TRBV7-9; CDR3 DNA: TGTGCCAGCAGCTCCCCTCCAATAGCGGGACGCACAGATACGCAGTATTTT; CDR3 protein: CASSSPPIAGRTDTQYF
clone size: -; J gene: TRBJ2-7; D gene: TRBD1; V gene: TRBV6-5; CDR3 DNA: TGTGCCAGCAGTCTTGGACAGGGGGTTTTCTACGAGCAGTACTTC; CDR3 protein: CASSLGQGVFYEQYF
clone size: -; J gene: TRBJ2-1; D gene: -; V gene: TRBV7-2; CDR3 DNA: TGTGCCAGCTCTACCGTCTTTGCCCACAATGAGCAGTTCTTC; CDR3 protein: CASSTVFAHNEQFF
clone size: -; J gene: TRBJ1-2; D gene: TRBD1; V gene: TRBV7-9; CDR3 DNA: TGTGCCAGCAGCTTTACCGGGACAGAGAACTATGGCTACACCTTC; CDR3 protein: CASSFTGTENYGYTF
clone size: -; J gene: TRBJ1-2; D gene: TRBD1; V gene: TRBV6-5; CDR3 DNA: TGTGCCACCTCAGGACAGGGAGGGTACTATGGCTACACCTTC; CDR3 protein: CATSGQGGYYGYTF
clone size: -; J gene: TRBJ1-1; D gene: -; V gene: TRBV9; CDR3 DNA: TGTGCCAGCAGCCCGCGGCAAGCGTACGGAACTGAAGCTTTCTTT; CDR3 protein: CASSPRQAYGTEAFF
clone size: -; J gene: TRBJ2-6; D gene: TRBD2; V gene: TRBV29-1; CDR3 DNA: TGCAGCGCCTCAGGACTAGCGGGAGATCATAAATCTGGGGCCAACGTCCTGACTTTC; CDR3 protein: CSASGLAGDHKSGANVLTF
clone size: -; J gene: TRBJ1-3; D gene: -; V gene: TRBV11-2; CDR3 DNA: TGTGCCAGCAGCCGGCAGGGCCCGGGGCTAAGAAACACCATATATTTT; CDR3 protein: CASSRQGPGLRNTIYF
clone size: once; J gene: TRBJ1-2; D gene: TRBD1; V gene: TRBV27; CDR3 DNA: TGTGCCAGCAGTTCGGGGACAGAGATCCTAAACTATGGCTACACCTTC; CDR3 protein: CASSSGTEILNYGYTF